This TCR beta chain comes out of a study of blood T cell repertoires in COVID-19. Looking at the study overall: Italy, Spain and the United States were the sources of the convalescent and acute COVID-19 samples. PBMCs, B-cell-depleted T cells, or T cells provided the cDNA or gDNA that made up the material.

Trimming removed 4 bases from V and 1 base from J, with 13 bases in between. The CDR3 consists of 15 residues. Per germline, CDR1 LNHDA and CDR2 SQIVND (reference sequence). In terms of age and location, participants ranged from roughly 18 to 95 years and lived in 24 US areas. Cohorts were determined from participant-reported clinical history. Only in-frame clones appear in the TCRdb table, and some are missing; sequencing was by immunoSEQ multiplex PCR. The table lists about 220,000 clones, 86% of them singletons. The chain links TRBV19 to TRBJ1-1; D gene uncertain. Sequencing was carried out using PBMCs or T cells enriched from blood (not recorded which). This clonotype originated in a woman aged 40 to 50 with acute COVID-19. The CDR3 DNA reads as TGTGCCAGTAGTAAACGGCGGCAGACGAACACTGAAGCTTTCTTT. Translation gives CASSKRRQTNTEAFF.